Following are 10 T cell receptor beta chains from one sample sequenced in a study of Ad26.COV2.S vaccination and SARS-CoV-2 variants. Libraries were prepared by immunoSEQ multiplex PCR; TCRdb keeps only in-frame clonotypes and omits some of them. The sample lists about 470,000 clones, around 90% occurring once. The treatment: roughly 18 received Ad26.COV2.S at low or high dose, single or two shots; about five received placebo; per-sample allocation not given. Sampling was performed 63 days after the first vaccine or placebo injection. The input for sequencing was peripheral blood, taken in a trial of Ad26.COV2.S vaccine versus placebo. The receptor set was obtained from a person between 18 and 60 years old who received the Ad26.COV2.S COVID-19 vaccine or a placebo.

The chain couples TRBV9 to TRBJ2-1; a possible D gene is TRBD2 (6 bases). The CDR3 is made up of 16 amino acids. The germline CDR1 and CDR2 sequences are SGDLS and YYNGEE. The ends were cut back, 0 bases at V and 4 bases at J, with 14 bases in the middle. CDR3 nucleotide sequence: TGTGCCAGCAGCGTAGATACGGGAGTGGGGTACAATGAGCAGTTCTTC. Protein: CASSVDTGVGYNEQFF.

The V call is TRBV18, the J call TRBJ1-1; D might be TRBD1 (6 bases). The CDR3 totals 17 residues. V shed 4 bases and J shed 1 base, with 19 bases lying between them. Germline values: CDR1 KGHSH, CDR2 LQKENI. The CDR3 sequence is CASSLRTVVAPNTEAFF. CDR3 sequence (DNA): TGTGCCAGCTCACTTAGGACAGTAGTAGCGCCGAACACTGAAGCTTTCTTT.

The chain uses TRBV16 and TRBJ2-7; 8 nucleotides match TRBD1. Germline trimming cut 1 base from V and 1 base from J; bases unmatched to any gene: 3. CDR1 is KGHSY, CDR2 FQNENV, per germline. The CDR3 has 15 amino acids. CDR3 bases: TGTGCCAGCAGCCAATGGGACAGGTTATCCTACGAGCAGTACTTC. Protein: CASSQWDRLSYEQYF.

This clone was detected a few times. The V call is TRBV5-1, the J call TRBJ1-5; D is undetermined. The length of the CDR3 is 15 residues. V was trimmed by 0 bases and J by 0 bases, leaving 7 bases between them. Germline CDR1 and CDR2: SGHRS and YFSETQ. The CDR3 loop reads CASSLGESSNQPQHF. The CDR3 DNA reads TGCGCCAGCAGCTTGGGGGAGTCTAGCAATCAGCCCCAGCATTTT. The full variable domain, with the rest looked up from reference TRBV5-1 and TRBJ1-5, is KAGVTQTPRYLIKTRGQQVTLSCSPISGHRSVSWYQQTPGQGLQFLFEYFSETQRNKGNFPGRFSGRQFSNSRSEMNVSTLELGDSALYLCASSLGESSNQPQHFGDGTRLSIL.

J is TRBJ1-6 and V is TRBV28, with 7 bases fitting TRBD1. Germline V gene lookup returns CDR1 MDHEN and CDR2 SYDVKM. The J segment lost 14 bases and the V segment lost 5 bases, leaving 12 bases of the junction unmatched. CDR3 size: 14 residues. CDR3 sequence reads: CASSQPGQRRALHF. CDR3 sequence (DNA): TGTGCCAGCAGTCAGCCGGGACAGCGTCGGGCCCTCCACTTT.

The V call is TRBV28, the J call TRBJ1-4, with no clear D. CDR3 length: 14 residues. V was cut by 2 bases and J by 3 bases, with 7 bases left in between. Germline assignment: CDR1 MDHEN and CDR2 SYDVKM. CDR3 in amino acids: CASSLRASNEKLFF. The DNA of the CDR3 is TGTGCCAGCAGTTTAAGGGCCTCTAATGAAAAACTGTTTTTT.

Details on this clone: Other DNA sequences from this sample encode an identical CDR3 as well. The V and J genes are TRBV27 and TRBJ2-2; weak D call: TRBD2 (5 bases). Trimming removed 3 bases at V and 0 bases at J, with 8 bases between. The CDR3 contains 15 residues. The germline V gene encodes CDR1 MNHEY and CDR2 SMNVEV (reference sequence). CDR3 in amino acids: CASSFLRANTGELFF. The CDR3 nucleotides are TGTGCCAGCAGTTTCTTGAGGGCGAACACCGGGGAGCTGTTTTTT.

The gene calls are TRBV19 and TRBJ2-7, with TRBD1 matching 11 bases. The V gene's germline CDR1 is LNHDA and CDR2 SQIVND (reference sequence). V lost 7 bases, J lost 3 bases, and 5 bases stayed unmatched. The CDR3 runs 14 residues. CDR3 sequence: CASKEGTGGYEQYF. CDR3 nucleotides: TGTGCCAGTAAGGAGGGGACAGGGGGCTACGAGCAGTACTTC.

The chain combines TRBV5-6 with TRBJ2-7, with D perhaps matching TRBD1 (5 bases). V lost 0 bases and J lost 3, with 7 bases in between. There are 13 residues in the CDR3. Looked up from germline, CDR1 is SGHDT and CDR2 is YYEEEE. The CDR3 protein is CASSLVTGYEQYF. The CDR3 DNA reads TGTGCCAGCAGCTTGGTAACAGGCTACGAGCAGTACTTC.

In this sample, this clone turned up once. CDR3 DNA: TGTGCCTGGGCCTCGACAGGGGCCGGCTACACCTTC. Protein: CAWASTGAGYTF. V and J are TRBV30 and TRBJ1-2, with TRBD1 identical over 8 bases. The CDR3 has 12 amino acids. J gave up 8 bases and V 5 bases, and 7 bases lay outside the gene matches. Germline V gives CDR1 GTSNPN, CDR2 SVGIG (reference sequence).